A single sample gave rise to the 18 T cell receptor beta chains below, sequenced in a study of blood T cells in healthy people across ages (dated by TCRdb to 2014 to 2015). The library was prepared using 5' RACE. Sequencing instrument: Illumina HiSeq 2500. A second PCR of about 6 to 12 cycles was run with a J-beta primer mix and a sample-barcoded 5' primer. Starting from the raw public reads, TCRdb applied fastp trimming at Q25, assembled clones with MiXCR and retained in-frame beta chains. CDR3 protein sequences are deduplicated, and each keeps its most common genes and DNA. Recorded for this sample are fewer than 1.5 million distinct CDR3 sequences; about 40% of them occurred a single time. 7% to 9.5% of the sample comes from the top ten. The material sequenced was blood. These receptors came from a young woman in good health.

This clonotype came up a few times. The chain uses TRBV5-6 and TRBJ1-2; maybe TRBD1 (6 bases). The V gene's germline CDR1 is SGHDT and CDR2 YYEEEE. This CDR3 contains 15 residues. Trimming pared 2 bases from V and 3 bases from J, leaving 14 bases between. In nucleotides, the CDR3 is TGTGCCAGCAGCTTCAGGGGCGCGCGGTACTATGGCTACACCTTC. Protein product: CASSFRGARYYGYTF.

This clonotype was observed at least ten times. The chain uses TRBV12-3 or TRBV12-4 and TRBJ1-2; a weak D match, TRBD1 (5 bases). Trimming took off 5 bases at V and 4 bases at J, with 14 bases between the two ends. The CDR3 covers 14 residues. CDR3 in DNA: TGTGCCAGCAGTGGTGGGGGTGCCGTCTATGGCTACACCTTC. Translation gives CASSGGGAVYGYTF.

The gene calls are TRBV15 and TRBJ2-5; D unresolved. Trimming left V 5 bases short and J 2 bases short, with 6 bases between. Germline CDR1 reads LNHNV; CDR2 reads YYDKDF (reference sequence). This CDR3 contains 12 residues. The CDR3, as DNA: TGTGCCACCAGCGTCCCACAAGAGACCCAGTACTTC. Encoded protein: CATSVPQETQYF.

The chain employs TRBV20-1 and TRBJ1-4; perhaps TRBD1 as D (5 bases). Trimming took off 0 bases at V and 8 bases at J, with 13 bases between the two ends. Looked up from germline, CDR1 is DFQATT and CDR2 is SNEGSKA (reference sequence). This CDR3 spans 14 amino acids. The CDR3 region is CSARDPGAAEKLFF. In nucleotides, the CDR3 is TGCAGTGCTAGAGACCCTGGGGCAGCCGAAAAACTGTTTTTT.

V gene TRBV10-3 combines with J gene TRBJ2-5; the D gene is possibly TRBD1 (6 bases). Germline CDR1 reads ENHRY; CDR2 reads SYGVKD. The CDR3 consists of 15 residues. V was clipped by 3 bases and J by 11 bases, with 22 bases between them. DNA for the CDR3: TGTGCCATCAGTGACGGACAGTCCGCAACGATGGAGCAGTACTTC. Encoded protein: CAISDGQSATMEQYF.

The chain employs TRBV12-3 or TRBV12-4 and TRBJ1-1; TRBD1 is a possible D gene (6 bases). Trimming removed 3 bases at V and 4 bases at J, with 15 bases between. There are 15 residues in the CDR3. The CDR3 reads CASSLRGSGGTEAFF. DNA of the CDR3: TGTGCCAGCAGTTTGAGGGGGTCGGGTGGCACTGAAGCTTTCTTT.

This clonotype was counted only a few times. For the CDR3, the DNA is TGTGCCAGCAGCCAAGATCGGCGTGAGGAAGATACGCAGTATTTT. Protein sequence: CASSQDRREEDTQYF. The chain joins TRBV4-2 to TRBJ2-3; the D is unclear. V was pared by 0 bases and J by 5 bases, with 12 bases between. The germline gives CDR1 LGHNA, CDR2 YNFKEQ. The CDR3 has 15 residues.

This clonotype turned up a few times. The chain has TRBV12-3 or TRBV12-4 and TRBJ2-1; TRBD2 matches 16 bases. This CDR3 is 16 amino acids long. V was pared by 6 bases and J by 7 bases, with 6 bases of the junction left unmatched. CDR3 bases: TGTGCCAGCAGGCCGGGACTAGCGGGAGGGTTGAATGAGCAGTTCTTC. Its translation is CASRPGLAGGLNEQFF.

The rearrangement links TRBV27 to TRBJ1-1; possibly TRBD1 for D (5 bases). Per the germline V gene, CDR1 is MNHEY and CDR2 is SMNVEV (reference sequence). This CDR3 contains 12 residues. The V and J ends lost 9 bases and 1 base respectively, with 9 bases between them. The CDR3 region is CASGTGNTEAFF. In DNA form, the CDR3 reads TGTGCCAGTGGGACGGGGAACACTGAAGCTTTCTTT.

CDR3 amino acids: CASLQGEIEAFF. The CDR3 DNA is TGTGCTAGCCTTCAGGGGGAGATTGAAGCTTTCTTT. The chain has TRBV12-5 and TRBJ1-1, with 7 bases matching TRBD1. CDR1 is LGHNT and CDR2 is FRNRAP in the germline V gene. With 9 bases clipped from V and 7 bases from J, the junction kept 8 bases outside the gene matches. CDR3 size: 12 residues.

CDR3 protein: CASIWHRGVNEKLFF. The CDR3 region has the DNA TGTGCCAGCATCTGGCACAGGGGCGTCAATGAAAAACTGTTTTTT. V and J are TRBV2 and TRBJ1-4; 7 positions agree with TRBD1. Losses at the gene ends were 7 bases for V and 5 bases for J; bases not matched to a gene: 10. Germline CDR1 is SNHLY and CDR2 is FYNNEI. This CDR3 is 15 amino acids long.

Only a few counts were recorded for this clonotype. The chain combines TRBV21-1 with TRBJ2-7; the table gives TRBD2 as D, unverified against the DNA. TRBV21-1 is recorded as a pseudogene. The CDR3 contains 14 residues. Here the CDR3 reads CAGEGPHKSYEQYF. CDR3 nucleotide sequence: TGTGCCGGAGAGGGACCCCACAAATCCTACGAGCAGTACTTC.

The chain couples TRBV9 to TRBJ2-3, with 15 bases aligning to TRBD2. V shed 0 bases and J 2 bases; nucleotides not matched to a gene: 7. This CDR3 is 19 amino acids long. From germline, CDR1 is SGDLS and CDR2 YYNGEE. In DNA, the CDR3 is TGTGCCAGCAGCGTAGCCGCGGGGACTAGCGGGGGGCCCACAGATACGCAGTATTTT. Translation gives CASSVAAGTSGGPTDTQYF.

This clonotype turned up a few times. V and J are TRBV6-5 and TRBJ2-1, with D perhaps TRBD1 or TRBD2 (5 bases each). The germline CDR1 and CDR2 sequences are MNHEY and SVGAGI. The CDR3 is made up of 17 amino acids. V was clipped by 0 bases and J by 9 bases, with 21 bases between them. The DNA of the CDR3 is TGTGCCAGCAGTTACTCCCGGGGCGCGGTTTACTACGGTGAGCAGTTCTTC. It translates to CASSYSRGAVYYGEQFF.

As regards this clonotype: A single base separates this from a much larger clone, so it may be a read error. V usage is TRBV7-2 and J usage is TRBJ2-7; D remains ambiguous. V was trimmed by 5 bases and J by 7 bases, leaving 21 bases between them. The CDR3 has 15 residues. The V gene's germline CDR1 is SGHTA and CDR2 FQGNSA. DNA of the CDR3: TGTGCCAGCAGCCCCGGCCCGAGCTCCTACAATGAGCAGTACTTC. Its translation: CASSPGPSSYNEQYF.

This chain links TRBV12-3 or TRBV12-4 with TRBJ2-1, with 8 bases lining up with TRBD2. V gave up 5 bases and J gave up 0 bases; unmatched junction bases: 18. The CDR3 spans 20 residues. The CDR3 DNA sequence: TGTGCCAGCAGTCCTTATACGGGAGGGCGAGGGGGAAGCTCCTACAATGAGCAGTTCTTC. Protein product: CASSPYTGGRGGSSYNEQFF.

Comments on this clonotype: Mismatch with germline at one junction end may stem from a read error. This chain uses TRBV20-1 with TRBJ1-5, with D perhaps TRBD1 (5 bases). The CDR3 runs to 13 residues. CDR1 is DFQATT, CDR2 SNEGSKA, per germline (reference sequence). The CDR3 is CSVRGRGNQPQHF. The CDR3 DNA follows: TGCAGTGTTAGAGGAAGGGGAAATCAGCCCCAGCATTTT.

In its sample, this clonotype was seen a few times. The chain has TRBV20-1 and TRBJ2-3; D unclear. Germline lookup yields CDR1 DFQATT and CDR2 SNEGSKA (reference sequence). The ends were cut back, 7 bases at V and 0 bases at J, with 8 bases in the middle. This CDR3 has 12 residues. CDR3 nucleotide sequence: TGCAGTGTAACACAAAGCACAGATACGCAGTATTTT. Residues: CSVTQSTDTQYF.